The 18 T cell receptor beta chains below come from one sample, sequenced in a study of metastatic and nonmetastatic thyroid tumors. Thyroid surgery was preceded by no treatment in any patient. TCRdb reassembled clones from the PCR reads with MiXCR. The data contain tens of thousands of clones, under 25% of them singletons. The specimen was blood. These receptors were taken from a male donor with papillary thyroid cancer or a benign thyroid nodule (not recorded which). Some clones in this sample may be carry-over from other donors' samples.

This clone is deemed medium-sized (0.01 to 0.1%). The chain links TRBV6-1 to TRBJ1-6, with 7 bases aligning to TRBD1. The junction had 14 bases not matched to a gene; V was cut back by 5 bases and J by 13 bases. CDR3 size: 15 residues. Germline CDR1 reads MNHNS; CDR2 reads SASEGT. CDR3 nucleotide sequence: TGTGCCAGCAGTCCGGATAGGGGGCGCGTTTCTCCCCTCCACTTT. This codes for CASSPDRGRVSPLHF.

The sample holds many counts of this clone. V usage is TRBV6-2 or TRBV6-3 and J usage is TRBJ2-5; tentatively, D is TRBD2 (6 bases). With 3 bases removed from V and 2 bases from J, the gap between germline ends came to 13 bases. The V gene's germline CDR1 is MNHEY and CDR2 SVGEGT. The CDR3 contains 15 residues. The CDR3 nucleotides read TGTGCCAGCAGTTATGGGGGAGGAGCACAAGAGACCCAGTACTTC. As protein: CASSYGGGAQETQYF.

This clone was counted ten times or more. With a much larger clone just one base away, this may be a read error. The same CDR3 can be traced to other DNA sequences in this sample. The V and J genes are TRBV29-1 and TRBJ1-4; 10 bases match TRBD1. CDR3 length: 14 residues. Germline-derived CDR1 and CDR2 are SQVTM and ANQGSEA. The chain's CDR3 is CSVEGTGDNEKLFF. CDR3 coding DNA: TGTAGCGTTGAAGGGACAGGGGATAATGAAAAACTGTTTTTT.

V gene TRBV28 combines with J gene TRBJ2-7, with a tentative D call TRBD1 (6 bases). There are 15 residues in the CDR3. Trimming removed 6 bases from V and 3 bases from J, with 18 bases in between. Germline V lookup: CDR1 MDHEN, CDR2 SYDVKM. CDR3: CASSSRDTANYEQYF. CDR3 coding DNA: TGTGCCAGCAGCTCCCGGGACACCGCCAACTACGAGCAGTACTTC.

This clone was seen a few times. This rearrangement joins TRBV12-3 or TRBV12-4 to TRBJ2-3; tentative D call: TRBD2 (5 bases). V gave up 8 bases and J gave up 2 bases, with 14 bases separating them. The CDR3 has 14 residues. CDR3: CASLAHGVTDTQYF. The CDR3 coding sequence is TGTGCCAGCTTAGCACACGGGGTCACAGATACGCAGTATTTT.

This clone has at least ten counts. The rearrangement uses TRBV11-1 and TRBJ2-5; D is perhaps TRBD2 (5 bases). Germline loops: CDR1 SGHAT, CDR2 FQDESV (reference sequence). The CDR3 loop spans 14 amino acids. Deletions cut 1 base from V and 7 bases from J, with 13 bases between. DNA of the CDR3: TGTGCCAGCAGCTTAGTCCGCTTCGGAGGGACCCAGTACTTC. This gives the protein CASSLVRFGGTQYF.

This clone has just a few counts. The V call is TRBV6-1, the J call TRBJ1-5; maybe TRBD1 (5 bases). CDR1 and CDR2 (germline): MNHNS, SASEGT. V lost 5 bases to trimming and J lost 2 bases, with 13 bases between them. The length of the CDR3 is 15 residues. CDR3 loop: CASSRDQNRNQPQHF. The CDR3 DNA follows: TGTGCCAGCAGTCGGGACCAAAATCGCAATCAGCCCCAGCATTTT.

In its sample, this clone was seen a few times. The chain links TRBV27 to TRBJ2-3; possible D gene TRBD2, 6 bases. This CDR3 spans 14 amino acids. V was pared by 8 bases and J by 0 bases, with 12 bases between. Germline CDR1 is MNHEY and CDR2 is SMNVEV (reference sequence). For the CDR3, the DNA is TGTGCCAGCCTTAAAAGCGGGAGCACAGATACGCAGTATTTT. Its translation: CASLKSGSTDTQYF.

At least ten counts were recorded for this clone. This may come from a read error, since a much larger clone is one base off. Other DNA sequences in this sample translate to the same CDR3. J is TRBJ2-7 and V is TRBV5-1, with D perhaps TRBD1 or TRBD2 (5 bases each). Germline V gene lookup returns CDR1 SGHRS and CDR2 YFSETQ. The V and J ends lost 4 bases and 2 bases respectively, with 13 bases between them. This CDR3 has 14 residues. The CDR3 DNA reads TGCGCCAGCAGCCCCGGGACGTCGACCTACGAGCAGTACTTC. As protein: CASSPGTSTYEQYF.

This clone was seen ten or more times. This rearrangement joins TRBV4-1 to TRBJ2-1; D uncertain. The CDR3 spans 14 residues. Germline CDR1 and CDR2: MGHRA and YSYEKL. The V end was cut by 0 bases, the J end by 2 bases, with 5 bases between. CDR3 residues: CASSQDGPYNEQFF. In DNA form, the CDR3 reads TGCGCCAGCAGCCAAGATGGGCCCTACAATGAGCAGTTCTTC.

This clone showed up many times. The rearrangement uses TRBV3-1 and TRBJ2-3, with 11 bases aligning to TRBD2. V shed 6 bases, J shed 1 base, and the junction held 18 bases outside the gene matches. The CDR3 loop spans 20 amino acids. Per the germline V gene, CDR1 is LGHDT and CDR2 is YNNKEL (reference sequence). The CDR3 is CASRPTGTSGHELGTDTQYF. In DNA, the CDR3 is TGTGCCAGCAGACCAACCGGGACTAGCGGACATGAGTTGGGCACAGATACGCAGTATTTT.

The CDR3 is CASSGRGEGYEQYF. The CDR3 bases are TGTGCCAGCAGTGGAAGGGGCGAAGGCTACGAGCAGTACTTC. The gene calls are TRBV6-1 and TRBJ2-7; a weak D match, TRBD1 (5 bases). Germline V gives CDR1 MNHNS, CDR2 SASEGT. V was cut by 4 bases and J by 3 bases, with 13 bases left in between. This CDR3 has 14 amino acids.

This clone was observed many times. The chain carries TRBV11-2 and TRBJ2-1, with 9 bases fitting TRBD2. Germline V gives CDR1 SGHAT, CDR2 FQNNGV. V gave up 4 bases and J gave up 9 bases; unmatched junction bases: 10. CDR3 length equals 15 residues. This CDR3 is CASSSFSGSGAEQFF. In nucleotides, the CDR3 is TGTGCCAGCAGCTCTTTTAGCGGGAGTGGGGCTGAGCAGTTCTTC.

The rearrangement uses TRBV29-1 and TRBJ2-2; 11 nucleotides align to TRBD1. Losses at the gene ends were 7 bases for V and 1 base for J; bases not matched to a gene: 5. CDR1 is SQVTM and CDR2 is ANQGSEA in the germline V gene. The CDR3 contains 15 residues. Written as DNA, the CDR3 is TGCAGCGGAAGGACAGGGGGCCAGAACACCGGGGAGCTGTTTTTT. Translation gives CSGRTGGQNTGELFF.

This clone was detected ten times or more. This chain joins TRBV7-6 and TRBJ1-1, with 9 positions matching TRBD1. This CDR3 has 13 residues. Looked up from germline, CDR1 is SGHVS and CDR2 is FNYEAQ. Trimming removed 6 bases from V and 5 bases from J; junction bases left unmatched: 4. The CDR3 here is CASSYGQGTEAFF. The CDR3 DNA reads TGTGCCAGCAGTTACGGACAGGGGACTGAAGCTTTCTTT.

This clone was found a few times. J is TRBJ2-3 and V is TRBV24-1; TRBD1 agrees at 7 bases. This CDR3 region has 14 residues. Germline lookup yields CDR1 KGHDR and CDR2 SFDVKD. V lost 3 bases and J lost 5; bases outside the gene matches: 4. The CDR3 here is CATSDPGGLDTQYF. DNA of the CDR3: TGTGCCACCAGTGATCCAGGGGGTTTAGATACGCAGTATTTT.

V usage is TRBV7-9 and J usage is TRBJ1-2; tentative D call: TRBD1 (5 bases). The V end was cut by 5 bases, the J end by 4 bases, with 14 bases between. The CDR3 extends over 14 amino acids. In germline, CDR1 is SEHNR, CDR2 FQNEAQ (reference sequence). The CDR3 region has the DNA TGTGCCAGCAGCATAGGAGGGGTGGCCTATGGCTACACCTTC. It is translated as CASSIGGVAYGYTF.

This clone occurred many times. The genes are TRBV10-3 and TRBJ1-4; tentative D call: TRBD1 (5 bases). Trimming removed 10 bases at V and 6 bases at J, with 18 bases between. CDR3 size: 14 residues. Looked up from germline, CDR1 is ENHRY and CDR2 is SYGVKD. This chain's CDR3 is CATQAGPEYEKLFF. The CDR3 DNA reads TGTGCCACCCAGGCGGGACCTGAATATGAAAAACTGTTTTTT.